This T cell receptor beta chain was observed in a study of cytomegalovirus exposure and HLA in healthy donors. The V gene lost 3 bases and the J gene lost 0 bases, with 12 bases spanning the gap. There are 15 residues in the CDR3. Looked up from germline, CDR1 is SGHAT and CDR2 is FQNNGV. The PCR contained 60 Vbeta and 13 Jbeta primers. Sequencing was performed with immunoSEQ multiplex PCR; in TCRdb, only in-frame clones are kept and a portion is missing. The table shows roughly 130,000 clones, with just under 80% occurring only once. Sequencing was done on a sample of PBMCs. This TCR came from a man younger than 45 in good health and CMV-seronegative. The genes are TRBV11-2 and TRBJ2-7; tentative D call: TRBD2 (6 bases). The CDR3 bases are TGTGCCAGCAGCTTCGCCAGCGGGCCCTCCTACGAGCAGTACTTC. Its protein is CASSFASGPSYEQYF.